These 23 T cell receptor beta chains share one sample of origin, sequenced in a study of T-cell reconstitution after alpha-beta-depleted transplantation in children. Unique molecular identifiers were used in preparing the TCRbeta library. TCRdb passed the PCR reads through MiXCR, listing each CDR3 protein once. This sample has 250,000 to 400,000 distinct CDR3 sequences; 23% occur once, and the top ten carry about 10%. Source: PBMCs, mostly from graft donor cells, taken 180 days after TCRalphabeta/CD19-depleted stem cell transplant. These receptor sequences come from a male patient younger than 18 who had a stem cell transplant for acute lymphoblastic leukemia, so the T cells may come from the graft donor.

This chain uses TRBV7-2 with TRBJ2-1; 11 bases line up with TRBD2. The J segment lost 7 bases and the V segment lost 1 base, leaving 6 bases of the junction unmatched. The CDR3 sequence is 16 residues long. Germline loops: CDR1 SGHTA, CDR2 FQGNSA. CDR3 DNA: TGTGCCAGCAGCTTAGTATCTAGCGGGAGGCTAAATGAGCAGTTCTTC. Translation: CASSLVSSGRLNEQFF.

This rearrangement joins TRBV20-1 to TRBJ2-1; TRBD2 agrees at 7 bases. V shed 4 bases, J shed 1 base, and the junction held 4 bases outside the gene matches. The V gene's germline CDR1 is DFQATT and CDR2 SNEGSKA (reference sequence). The CDR3 extends over 14 amino acids. The CDR3 DNA follows: TGCAGTGCTACACGGACTAGTTCCTACAATGAGCAGTTCTTC. This sequence encodes CSATRTSSYNEQFF.

This clonotype was found a few times. This CDR3 reads CASSSNLLAGGYEQYF. The CDR3 nucleotides are TGCGCCAGCAGCTCGAACCTACTAGCGGGAGGGTACGAGCAGTACTTC. V gene TRBV5-1 combines with J gene TRBJ2-7; the match to TRBD2 covers 13 bases. The CDR3 runs 16 residues. CDR1 and CDR2 (germline): SGHRS, YFSETQ. V lost 3 bases and J lost 4; bases outside the gene matches: 7.

This chain links TRBV5-1 with TRBJ2-3, with TRBD2 as a possible D gene (6 bases). The CDR3 runs 18 residues. Germline V CDR1 and CDR2: SGHRS, YFSETQ. Trimming took off 0 bases at V and 2 bases at J, with 19 bases between the two ends. DNA for the CDR3: TGCGCCAGCAGCTTGGGATTGAGACGGGACTTATACACAGATACGCAGTATTTT. This sequence encodes CASSLGLRRDLYTDTQYF.

The chain has TRBV7-3 and TRBJ2-1, with D perhaps matching TRBD2 (5 bases). V gave up 1 base and J gave up 7 bases, with 11 bases separating them. Looked up from germline, CDR1 is SGHTA and CDR2 is FQGTGA. The CDR3 contains 14 residues. The CDR3 is CASSLNRGGNEQFF. The CDR3 bases are TGTGCCAGCAGCTTAAACCGGGGTGGGAATGAGCAGTTCTTC.

The chain combines TRBV7-6 with TRBJ2-5; a weak D match, TRBD1 (6 bases). V lost 0 bases to trimming and J lost 1 base, with 9 bases between them. CDR1 and CDR2 from the germline V gene are SGHVS and FNYEAQ. CDR3 length: 15 residues. The CDR3 region has the DNA TGTGCCAGCAGCTTAGCTCGGACAGTCCAAGAGACCCAGTACTTC. This codes for CASSLARTVQETQYF.

This rearrangement joins TRBV27 to TRBJ2-1; the match to TRBD2 covers 10 bases. The ends lost 5 bases at V and 3 bases at J; junction bases unmatched: 7. CDR1 MNHEY and CDR2 SMNVEV come from the germline V gene (reference sequence). This CDR3 comprises 16 residues. The CDR3 protein is CASSPWTSGNYNEQFF. CDR3 in DNA: TGTGCCAGCAGTCCCTGGACTAGCGGAAACTACAATGAGCAGTTCTTC.

This clonotype turned up a few times. The rearrangement joins TRBV29-1 to TRBJ2-2; D unresolved. This CDR3 region has 13 residues. Germline V gene sequence: CDR1 SQVTM, CDR2 ANQGSEA. V gave up 2 bases and J gave up 1 base, with 5 bases separating them. The CDR3 loop is CSVETGNTGELFF. In DNA form, the CDR3 reads TGCAGCGTTGAAACGGGGAACACCGGGGAGCTGTTTTTT.

The genes are TRBV20-1 and TRBJ1-1, with D possibly being TRBD1 (6 bases). The V gene's germline CDR1 is DFQATT and CDR2 SNEGSKA (reference sequence). The CDR3 loop spans 15 amino acids. The germline V and J ends were trimmed by 0 bases and 1 base, with 12 bases remaining between them. CDR3: CSARDLGQPNTEAFF. Written as DNA, the CDR3 is TGCAGTGCTAGAGATTTGGGACAACCGAACACTGAAGCTTTCTTT.

This clonotype was counted a few times. The rearrangement uses TRBV7-9 and TRBJ2-1; the D is unclear. This CDR3 region has 10 residues. Germline CDR1 is SEHNR and CDR2 is FQNEAQ (reference sequence). Trimming cost V 7 bases and J 9 bases, with 7 bases left between them. The DNA for the CDR3 is TGTGCCAGCATAGATGTTGAGCAGTTCTTC. This translates into CASIDVEQFF.

The chain carries TRBV5-1 and TRBJ2-2, with unresolved D. Germline CDR1 is SGHRS and CDR2 is YFSETQ. Deletions cut 0 bases from V and 2 bases from J, with 5 bases between. The CDR3 extends over 14 amino acids. The CDR3 DNA sequence: TGCGCCAGCAGCTTGGTGGTTAACACCGGGGAGCTGTTTTTT. Protein product: CASSLVVNTGELFF.

This clonotype came up a few times. V and J are TRBV9 and TRBJ1-2, with D maybe TRBD1 (6 bases). CDR3 length equals 14 residues. The germline gives CDR1 SGDLS, CDR2 YYNGEE. The germline V and J ends were trimmed by 4 bases and 5 bases, with 15 bases remaining between them. CDR3 in amino acids: CASSSLTGFYGYTF. The DNA for the CDR3 is TGTGCCAGCAGCTCCCTGACAGGATTTTATGGCTACACCTTC.

A few counts support this clonotype. The V and J genes are TRBV7-9 and TRBJ1-3; D gene uncertain. The germline gives CDR1 SEHNR, CDR2 FQNEAQ (reference sequence). V was shortened by 5 bases and J by 0 bases, with 11 bases between the two germline ends. CDR3 length: 15 amino acids. The CDR3 is CASSDRLLSGNTIYF. In nucleotides, the CDR3 is TGTGCCAGCAGCGACCGACTGCTCTCTGGAAACACCATATATTTT.

The rearrangement uses TRBV28 and TRBJ2-7; D unclear. Germline V gene data show CDR1 as MDHEN and CDR2 as SYDVKM. The V gene lost 3 bases and the J gene lost 3 bases, with 15 bases spanning the gap. This CDR3 has 15 amino acids. CDR3 in amino acids: CASSLVKLGYYEQYF. Here the CDR3 DNA reads TGTGCCAGCAGTTTGGTGAAGTTGGGATACTACGAGCAGTACTTC.

The CDR3 here is CAISDPPTGVSTQYF. The CDR3 nucleotides read TGTGCCATCAGTGACCCTCCCACGGGGGTGTCGACGCAGTATTTT. This chain links TRBV10-3 with TRBJ2-3, with D perhaps matching TRBD2 (6 bases). This CDR3 is 15 amino acids long. Germline V gene sequence: CDR1 ENHRY, CDR2 SYGVKD. V lost 3 bases, J lost 9 bases, and 19 bases lay in between.

This clonotype occurred many times. The rearrangement links TRBV12-3 or TRBV12-4 to TRBJ2-3; 10 bases map to TRBD1. The CDR3 covers 15 residues. Trimming took 6 bases from V and 3 from J; bases not matched to a gene: 6. CDR3 bases: TGTGCCAGCAGCCGGACAGGGGGAAGAACAGATACGCAGTATTTT. Translating it yields CASSRTGGRTDTQYF.

The rearrangement joins TRBV5-1 to TRBJ2-7, with TRBD1 as a possible D gene (6 bases). V lost 4 bases and J 1 base, leaving 18 bases between the germline ends. The CDR3 consists of 16 residues. Germline lookup yields CDR1 SGHRS and CDR2 YFSETQ. The CDR3 loop reads CASSGLRGMGSYEQYF. CDR3 coding DNA: TGCGCCAGCAGCGGACTCAGGGGAATGGGGTCCTACGAGCAGTACTTC.

Only a few counts were recorded for this clonotype. DNA of the CDR3: TGTGCCAGCAGCTCCGCCTGGGAAGAGACCCAGTACTTC. Its translation: CASSSAWEETQYF. The V and J genes are TRBV7-9 and TRBJ2-5; D not certain. Trimming pared 4 bases from V and 3 bases from J, leaving 9 bases between. From germline, CDR1 is SEHNR and CDR2 FQNEAQ (reference sequence). The CDR3 sequence is 13 residues long.

A few counts support this clonotype. V gene TRBV29-1 combines with J gene TRBJ2-1; D gene ambiguous. Per the germline V gene, CDR1 is SQVTM and CDR2 is ANQGSEA. The CDR3 is made up of 11 amino acids. V was trimmed by 6 bases and J by 8 bases, leaving 11 bases between them. The CDR3 spells CSVEAVYEQFF. The CDR3 bases are TGCAGCGTCGAGGCGGTTTATGAGCAGTTCTTC.

This clonotype has just a few counts. The chain combines TRBV7-3 with TRBJ2-3, with D uncertain. Per the germline V gene, CDR1 is SGHTA and CDR2 is FQGTGA. The CDR3 length is 14 residues. V dropped 1 base and J dropped 2 bases, with 7 bases sitting between them. Here the CDR3 DNA reads TGTGCCAGCAGCTTAAAACTGCACACAGATACGCAGTATTTT. This translates into CASSLKLHTDTQYF.

This chain joins TRBV12-3 or TRBV12-4 and TRBJ1-1; unclear D gene. The length of the CDR3 is 13 residues. V was pared by 6 bases and J by 3 bases, with 11 bases between. The DNA of the CDR3 is TGTGCCAGCAGCATCCTTGGGTACACTGAAGCTTTCTTT. This sequence encodes CASSILGYTEAFF.

The chain couples TRBV27 to TRBJ2-2; 8 positions agree with TRBD2. Per germline, CDR1 MNHEY and CDR2 SMNVEV (reference sequence). The CDR3 sequence is 14 residues long. Unmatched junction bases numbered 4, after V lost 5 bases and J lost 5 bases. CDR3 coding DNA: TGTGCCAGCAGTGGGAAGCGGGGGACCGGGGAGCTGTTTTTT. Amino acids: CASSGKRGTGELFF.

The sample holds a few counts of this clonotype. The chain carries TRBV7-2 and TRBJ2-1, with D perhaps matching TRBD1 or TRBD2 (6 bases each). Germline V gene lookup returns CDR1 SGHTA and CDR2 FQGNSA. CDR3 length: 16 amino acids. V lost 6 bases and J lost 4, with 19 bases in between. CDR3 DNA sequence: TGTGCCAGCAGAAAATTAGCGGTGGGGGCTTACAATGAGCAGTTCTTC. Its protein product is CASRKLAVGAYNEQFF.